The 21 T cell receptor beta chains reported below all come from one sample, sequenced in a study of OX40 agonist ivuxolimab in advanced cancers. Sequencing used immunoSEQ multiplex PCR; TCRdb keeps in-frame clones, though not all of them. The table lists 100,000 to 140,000 clones, approximately 90% of them singletons. The sequencing here drew on CD4+ or CD8+ T cells sorted from blood, taken in a trial of the OX40 agonist ivuxolimab. The receptor set was obtained from an adult with an advanced solid tumor such as melanoma, head and neck, liver or kidney cancer.

The chain joins TRBV28 to TRBJ2-7; D perhaps matches TRBD1 (6 bases). The CDR3 consists of 14 residues. Per the germline V gene, CDR1 is MDHEN and CDR2 is SYDVKM. Trimming took off 7 bases at V and 4 bases at J, with 17 bases between the two ends. CDR3 DNA sequence: TGTGCCAGCACGGGGACACCTTCCTATTACGAGCAGTACTTC. It yields the protein CASTGTPSYYEQYF.

The rearrangement joins TRBV6-5 to TRBJ1-2; 9 bases agree with TRBD1. The CDR3 extends over 15 amino acids. CDR1 MNHEY and CDR2 SVGAGI come from the germline V gene. Losses at the gene ends were 2 bases for V and 3 bases for J; bases not matched to a gene: 4. The CDR3: CASSYRRQGDYGYTF. As DNA, the CDR3 is TGTGCCAGCAGTTACCGGAGACAGGGGGACTATGGCTACACCTTC.

V is TRBV7-2 and J is TRBJ2-5; D is unresolved. CDR3 size: 14 residues. Between the trimmed V and J ends, which lost 6 bases and 1 base, there was a span of 12 bases. The germline V gene encodes CDR1 SGHTA and CDR2 FQGNSA. This chain's CDR3 is CASSSGRLQETQYF. CDR3 bases: TGTGCCAGCAGTTCTGGACGGCTCCAAGAGACCCAGTACTTC. The full variable domain, completed using reference TRBV7-2 and TRBJ2-5, is GAGVSQSPSNKVTEKGKDVELRCDPISGHTALYWYRQSLGQGLEFLIYFQGNSAPDKSGLPSDRFSAERTGGSVSTLTIQRTQQEDSAVYLCASSSGRLQETQYFGPGTRLLVL.

The chain carries TRBV20-1 and TRBJ1-1, with D possibly TRBD1 on 5 matching bases. Trimming took 7 bases from V and 3 from J, leaving 6 bases between them. The germline V gene encodes CDR1 DFQATT and CDR2 SNEGSKA (reference sequence). The CDR3 consists of 10 residues. The CDR3 here is CSGQHTEAFF. The DNA of the CDR3 is TGCAGTGGACAGCACACTGAAGCTTTCTTT.

The chain couples TRBV5-6 to TRBJ2-1; no definite D call. The ends were cut back, 1 base at V and 3 bases at J, with 14 bases in the middle. This CDR3 is built from 16 residues. Looked up from germline, CDR1 is SGHDT and CDR2 is YYEEEE. This CDR3 reads CASSLKGLYIYNEQFF. DNA of the CDR3: TGTGCCAGCAGCTTGAAGGGTCTATATATCTACAATGAGCAGTTCTTC.

The V gene is TRBV7-8, the J gene TRBJ1-5; TRBD1 might be the D (6 bases). Germline V lookup: CDR1 SGHVS, CDR2 FQNEAQ. V was trimmed by 5 bases and J by 6 bases, leaving 17 bases between them. This CDR3 is 15 amino acids long. CDR3 bases: TGTGCCAGCAGCCCCGCCCCGGGGGCCGGTCAGCCCCAGCATTTT. Translation: CASSPAPGAGQPQHF.

The chain links TRBV5-3 to TRBJ2-3; D is unresolved. TRBV5-3 is an ORF, and what it does is uncertain. The CDR3 consists of 15 residues. V lost 1 base, J lost 0 bases, and 9 bases lay in between. The CDR3 bases are TGTGCCAGAAGCTTGTGGTCTTCGAGCACAGATACGCAGTATTTT. Protein product: CARSLWSSSTDTQYF.

The V and J genes are TRBV27 and TRBJ2-2; D call uncertain. CDR3 size: 16 residues. The ends were cut back, 6 bases at V and 0 bases at J, with 14 bases in the middle. The germline V gene encodes CDR1 MNHEY and CDR2 SMNVEV (reference sequence). In nucleotides, the CDR3 is TGTGCCAGCAGACCCTTGGGCTCGCCGAACACCGGGGAGCTGTTTTTT. This translates into CASRPLGSPNTGELFF.

The chain is built from TRBV5-8 and TRBJ1-1; D might be TRBD1 (6 bases). CDR3 length: 15 amino acids. The germline CDR1 and CDR2 sequences are SGHTS and YDEGEE. V was trimmed by 4 bases and J by 7 bases, leaving 20 bases between them. The DNA for the CDR3 is TGTGCCAGCAGCGGGGGGGCAGGGTATTCGAGTGAAGCTTTCTTT. Its translation is CASSGGAGYSSEAFF.

In its sample, this clone was seen once. The chain is built from TRBV28 and TRBJ1-4; D gene uncertain. Germline-derived CDR1 and CDR2 are MDHEN and SYDVKM. The CDR3 consists of 15 residues. Trimming took off 6 bases at V and 0 bases at J, with 11 bases between the two ends. CDR3 residues: CASSSGGTTNEKLFF. The CDR3 nucleotides are TGTGCCAGCAGCTCCGGAGGGACAACTAATGAAAAACTGTTTTTT.

This chain connects TRBV27 to TRBJ1-1; D not certain. V lost 5 bases to trimming and J lost 2 bases, with 15 bases between them. This CDR3 spans 15 amino acids. Germline V gene lookup returns CDR1 MNHEY and CDR2 SMNVEV (reference sequence). CDR3 loop: CASSPVGLGNTEAFF. In nucleotides, the CDR3 is TGTGCCAGCAGTCCCGTTGGTTTGGGTAACACTGAAGCTTTCTTT.

The V and J genes are TRBV7-9 and TRBJ1-4; no reliable D call. Germline CDR1 and CDR2: SEHNR and FQNEAQ (reference sequence). The CDR3 has 13 residues. Trimming pared 1 base from V and 8 bases from J, leaving 8 bases between. CDR3 bases: TGTGCCAGCAGCTTAGAGGCGTGGGAAAAACTGTTTTTT. It codes for CASSLEAWEKLFF. The whole variable domain, remainder taken from reference TRBV7-9 and TRBJ1-4, is DTGVSQNPRHKITKRGQNVTFRCDPISEHNRLYWYRQTLGQGPEFLTYFQNEAQLEKSRLLSDRFSAERPKGSFSTLEIQRTEQGDSAMYLCASSLEAWEKLFFGSGTQLSVL.

The chain's CDR3 is CASSSGQGLNTEAFF. DNA of the CDR3: TGTGCCAGCAGTTCTGGACAGGGGCTGAACACTGAAGCTTTCTTT. The chain is built from TRBV28 and TRBJ1-1, with 9 bases that match TRBD1. The V gene end was trimmed by 4 bases and the J gene end by 0 bases; junction bases not matched to a gene: 3. Germline assignment: CDR1 MDHEN and CDR2 SYDVKM. This CDR3 region has 15 residues.

The J gene is TRBJ1-2, the V gene TRBV28; D possibly corresponds to TRBD1 (5 bases). Germline lookup yields CDR1 MDHEN and CDR2 SYDVKM. The CDR3 totals 16 residues. V gave up 6 bases and J gave up 9 bases, with 26 bases separating them. CDR3: CASRAGTARELFRYTF. The CDR3 bases are TGTGCCAGCAGGGCCGGGACGGCAAGGGAATTATTTCGCTACACCTTC.

The V gene is TRBV11-1, the J gene TRBJ2-1; TRBD2 matches at 12 bases. Germline V CDR1 and CDR2: SGHAT, FQDESV (reference sequence). V shed 4 bases, J shed 6 bases, and the junction held 10 bases outside the gene matches. This CDR3 is built from 17 residues. CDR3 region: CASSSRVASGRVNEQFF. The CDR3 DNA follows: TGTGCCAGCAGCTCTCGGGTCGCTAGCGGGAGGGTCAATGAGCAGTTCTTC.

The CDR3 loop is CASGSVGASGAYNEQFF. The CDR3 nucleotides are TGTGCCAGCGGATCTGTCGGGGCTAGCGGGGCCTACAATGAGCAGTTCTTC. The chain links TRBV7-2 to TRBJ2-1, with 9 nucleotides matching TRBD2. Unmatched junction bases numbered 13, after V lost 8 bases and J lost 2 bases. Germline loops: CDR1 SGHTA, CDR2 FQGNSA. This CDR3 region has 17 residues.

This sequence joins TRBV27 and TRBJ1-1, with a weak D call TRBD1 (6 bases). Looked up from germline, CDR1 is MNHEY and CDR2 is SMNVEV (reference sequence). V shed 2 bases and J shed 9 bases, with 16 bases lying between them. CDR3 size: 14 residues. The CDR3 spells CASSLGWGDRQAFF. The CDR3 bases are TGTGCCAGCAGTTTAGGATGGGGAGACAGGCAAGCTTTCTTT.

V is TRBV5-8 and J is TRBJ1-5; 10 positions agree with TRBD1. Germline V lookup: CDR1 SGHTS, CDR2 YDEGEE. CDR3 length: 16 amino acids. Trimming removed 4 bases from V and 7 bases from J; junction bases left unmatched: 11. DNA for the CDR3: TGTGCCAGCAGCCACAGACAGGGGGCTGCGTGGCAGCCCCAGCATTTT. This translates into CASSHRQGAAWQPQHF.

This chain uses TRBV6-1 with TRBJ1-2; a weak D match, TRBD1 (5 bases). V was pared by 1 base and J by 5 bases, with 14 bases between. Germline CDR1 reads MNHNS; CDR2 reads SASEGT. This CDR3 has 15 amino acids. The CDR3 DNA reads as TGTGCCAGCAGTGAAGGGCAGGGCGTCCAGTATGGCTACACCTTC. This gives the protein CASSEGQGVQYGYTF.

This chain joins TRBV2 and TRBJ2-7, with 10 bases that match TRBD2. The germline V gene encodes CDR1 SNHLY and CDR2 FYNNEI. Trimming removed 2 bases from V and 6 bases from J; junction bases left unmatched: 13. This CDR3 spans 17 amino acids. The CDR3 sequence is CASSERLAGNLRGEQYF. The CDR3 bases are TGTGCCAGCAGTGAAAGACTAGCGGGCAACTTGAGGGGCGAGCAGTACTTC.

This clone was observed a few times. V usage is TRBV6-1 and J usage is TRBJ1-1, with D possibly matching TRBD1 (5 bases). The CDR3 consists of 12 residues. Trimming left V 6 bases short and J 5 bases short, with 10 bases between. The germline CDR1 and CDR2 sequences are MNHNS and SASEGT. This CDR3 is CASRLGVTEAFF. In nucleotides, the CDR3 is TGTGCCAGCAGATTGGGGGTGACTGAAGCTTTCTTT.